Given below is one T cell receptor beta chain in context. The antigen remains undetermined. The CDR3 totals 10 residues. Per germline, CDR1 SQVTM and CDR2 ANQGSEA. V dropped 7 bases and J dropped 10 bases, with 11 bases sitting between them. The sample is drawn from a study of CD8+ T cells in alopecia areata. General study findings and limits: Higher clonality was seen in lesional scalp than in normal scalp, especially in alopecia totalis/universalis.

RNA was isolated and reverse transcribed to cDNA, the sequencing template. Repertoires were generated with immunoSEQ multiplex PCR, while TCRdb's copy carries only in-frame clones and drops some. The sample lists about 120,000 clones; about 50% were seen once. Alopecia areata patients provided lesional scalp punch biopsies and peripheral blood, both collected for the study. A FACSAria was used to sort CD4+ and CD8+ T cells. These cells came from PBMCs. The chain uses TRBV29-1 and TRBJ2-1; no definite D call. This TCR came from a human donor with alopecia areata. Sequenced material: NKG2D-low CD8+ T cells sorted from blood. CDR3 sequence reads: CSAGPWEQFF. The DNA for the CDR3 is TGCAGCGCGGGCCCCTGGGAGCAGTTCTTC.